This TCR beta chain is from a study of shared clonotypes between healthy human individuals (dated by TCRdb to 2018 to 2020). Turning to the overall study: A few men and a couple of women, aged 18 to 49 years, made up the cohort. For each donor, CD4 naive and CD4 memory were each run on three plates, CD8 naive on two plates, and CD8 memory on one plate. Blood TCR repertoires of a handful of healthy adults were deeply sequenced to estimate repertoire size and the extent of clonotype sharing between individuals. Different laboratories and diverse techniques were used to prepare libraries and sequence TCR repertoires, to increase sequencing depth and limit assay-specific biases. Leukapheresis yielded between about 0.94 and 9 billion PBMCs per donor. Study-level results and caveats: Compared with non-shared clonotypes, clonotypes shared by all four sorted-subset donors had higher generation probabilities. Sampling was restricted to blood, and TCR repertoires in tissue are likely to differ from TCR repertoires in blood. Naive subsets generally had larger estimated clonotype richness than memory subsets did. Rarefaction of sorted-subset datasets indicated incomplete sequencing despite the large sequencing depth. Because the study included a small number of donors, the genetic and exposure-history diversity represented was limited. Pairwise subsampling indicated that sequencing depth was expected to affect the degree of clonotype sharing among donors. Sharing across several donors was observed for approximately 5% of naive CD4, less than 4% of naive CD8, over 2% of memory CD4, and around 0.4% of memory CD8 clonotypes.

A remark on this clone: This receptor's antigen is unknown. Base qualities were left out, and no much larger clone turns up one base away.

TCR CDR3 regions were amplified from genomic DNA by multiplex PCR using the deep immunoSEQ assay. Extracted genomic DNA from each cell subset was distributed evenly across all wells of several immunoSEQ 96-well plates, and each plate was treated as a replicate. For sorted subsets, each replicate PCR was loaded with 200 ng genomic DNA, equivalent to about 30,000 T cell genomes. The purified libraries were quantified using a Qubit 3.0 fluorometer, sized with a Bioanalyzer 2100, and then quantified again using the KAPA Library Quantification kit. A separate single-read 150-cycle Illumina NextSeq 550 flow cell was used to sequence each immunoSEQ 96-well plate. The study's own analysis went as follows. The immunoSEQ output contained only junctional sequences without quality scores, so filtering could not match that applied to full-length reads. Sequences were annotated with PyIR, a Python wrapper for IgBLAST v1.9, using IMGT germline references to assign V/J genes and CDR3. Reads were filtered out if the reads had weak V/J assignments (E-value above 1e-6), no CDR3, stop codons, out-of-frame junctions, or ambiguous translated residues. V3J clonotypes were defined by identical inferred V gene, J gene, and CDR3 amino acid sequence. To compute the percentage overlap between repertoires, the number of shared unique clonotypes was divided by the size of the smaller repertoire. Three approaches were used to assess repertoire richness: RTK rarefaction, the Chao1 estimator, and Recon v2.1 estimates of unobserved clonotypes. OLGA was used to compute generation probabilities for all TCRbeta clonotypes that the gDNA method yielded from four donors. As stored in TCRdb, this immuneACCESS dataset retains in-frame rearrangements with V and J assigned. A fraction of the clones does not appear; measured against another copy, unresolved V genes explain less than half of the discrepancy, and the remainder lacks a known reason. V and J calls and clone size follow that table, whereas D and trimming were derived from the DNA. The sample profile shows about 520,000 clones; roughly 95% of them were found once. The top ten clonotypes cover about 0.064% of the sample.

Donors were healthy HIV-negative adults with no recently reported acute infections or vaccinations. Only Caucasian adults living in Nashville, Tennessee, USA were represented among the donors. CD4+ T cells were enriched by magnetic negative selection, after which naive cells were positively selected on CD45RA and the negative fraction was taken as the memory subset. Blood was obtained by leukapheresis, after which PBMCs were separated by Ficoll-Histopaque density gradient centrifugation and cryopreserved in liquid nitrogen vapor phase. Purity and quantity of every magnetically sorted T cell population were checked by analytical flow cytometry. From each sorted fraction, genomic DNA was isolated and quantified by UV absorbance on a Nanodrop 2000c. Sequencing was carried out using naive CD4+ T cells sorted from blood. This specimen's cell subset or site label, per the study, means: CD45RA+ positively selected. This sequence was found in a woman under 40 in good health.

CDR3 reads: CASSSDQSNYGYTF. The DNA sequence is as follows: TGTGCCAGCAGTTCCGATCAGTCCAACTATGGCTACACCTTC. The chain is assembled from TRBV11-1 and TRBJ1-2; the D gene is unclear. Trimming at the junction amounts to 6 bases on V and 2 bases on J, and the germline ends lie 13 bases apart. The CDR3 measures 14 amino acids from cysteine to phenylalanine. Only CDR3 DNA is held: 42 bases, read in frame from base 1. The CDR1 and CDR2 encoded by the germline V gene (reference sequence) are SGHAT and FQDESV.